Below are 8 T cell receptor beta chains sequenced from a single sample in a study of cytomegalovirus exposure and HLA in healthy donors. Vbeta (60) and Jbeta (13) primers were used in the PCR. Sequenced by immunoSEQ multiplex PCR; TCRdb stores in-frame clones only, minus some. There are about 130,000 clones in the sample; roughly 74% occur only once, and nearly 6% lies in the top ten. Sequencing was done on a sample of PBMCs. The receptor set was obtained from a woman in her forties or fifties in good health and CMV-seropositive.

The V and J genes are TRBV10-3 and TRBJ2-3; possible D gene TRBD2, 6 bases. Germline V gene sequence: CDR1 ENHRY, CDR2 SYGVKD. Trimming stripped 11 bases from V and 0 bases from J, with 18 bases between. The CDR3 consists of 15 residues. CDR3 in DNA: TGTGCCTCACATCCAGGACTACCCAGCACAGATACGCAGTATTTT. Its translation: CASHPGLPSTDTQYF.

This chain joins TRBV7-8 and TRBJ2-1, with D maybe TRBD1 (6 bases). The germline V gene has CDR1 SGHVS and CDR2 FQNEAQ. The length of the CDR3 is 14 residues. Trimming pared 3 bases from V and 5 bases from J, leaving 11 bases between. CDR3 residues: CASSLLQGHNEQFF. For the CDR3, the DNA is TGTGCCAGCAGCTTGTTACAGGGTCACAATGAGCAGTTCTTC.

This clone was found once. This chain connects TRBV5-4 to TRBJ1-2; D gene unclear. Germline V lookup: CDR1 SGHNT, CDR2 YYREEE (reference sequence). The CDR3 spans 14 residues. V was cut by 4 bases and J by 4 bases, with 14 bases left in between. The CDR3 DNA reads as TGTGCCAGCAGCCAACCCGGGGAGTTCTATGGCTACACCTTC. It yields the protein CASSQPGEFYGYTF.

V usage is TRBV13 and J usage is TRBJ1-5; D perhaps matches TRBD1 (5 bases). Per germline, CDR1 PRHDT and CDR2 FYEKMQ (reference sequence). The CDR3 sequence is 13 residues long. Deletions cut 5 bases from V and 2 bases from J, with 7 bases between. The CDR3: CASSQQGNQPQHF. The CDR3 bases are TGTGCCAGCAGCCAACAGGGCAATCAGCCCCAGCATTTT.

The chain joins TRBV25-1 to TRBJ1-4, with D possibly TRBD1 on 6 matching bases. The CDR3 loop spans 16 amino acids. V was clipped by 5 bases and J by 4 bases, with 17 bases between them. From germline, CDR1 is MGHDK and CDR2 SYGVNS. In DNA, the CDR3 is TGTGCCAGCAGTACCCGGGGAACAGGGTTTAATGAAAAACTGTTTTTT. As protein: CASSTRGTGFNEKLFF.

CDR3 coding DNA: TGCAGTGCTAGTAGACAGGACGTCTACACCTTC. This encodes CSASRQDVYTF. The gene calls are TRBV20-1 and TRBJ1-2; D is perhaps TRBD1 (6 bases). Germline V gene lookup returns CDR1 DFQATT and CDR2 SNEGSKA (reference sequence). The CDR3 extends over 11 amino acids. The V gene lost 3 bases and the J gene lost 10 bases, with 12 bases spanning the gap.

The chain is built from TRBV10-3 and TRBJ2-5; a weak D match, TRBD1 (6 bases). The CDR3 runs 14 residues. The V and J ends lost 4 bases and 4 bases respectively, with 13 bases between them. The germline CDR1 and CDR2 sequences are ENHRY and SYGVKD. CDR3: CAISGPGAVETQYF. DNA for the CDR3: TGTGCCATCAGTGGACCAGGGGCTGTAGAGACCCAGTACTTC.

The chain has TRBV30 and TRBJ1-4; 8 bases align to TRBD1. The CDR3 contains 12 residues. Germline CDR1 GTSNPN, CDR2 SVGIG (reference sequence). With V trimmed by 7 bases and J by 6 bases, 4 bases remained unmatched. CDR3 residues: CAFGQGHEKLFF. The CDR3 DNA reads as TGTGCCTTCGGACAGGGCCATGAAAAACTGTTTTTT.